Below are 29 T cell receptor beta chains sequenced from a single sample in a study of blood T cell repertoires in COVID-19. Assay: immunoSEQ multiplex PCR; the TCRdb copy retains only in-frame clones and omits some. The sample contains approximately 230,000 clones, over 70% of which appear only once. The sample comprised peripheral blood. Receptors were obtained from a man at least 80 years old with acute or convalescent COVID-19.

For this clone: Other DNA variants within this sample encode the same CDR3. V gene TRBV7-9 combines with J gene TRBJ2-7, with 7 bases matching TRBD1. The CDR3 sequence is 12 residues long. The ends lost 5 bases at V and 6 bases at J; junction bases unmatched: 4. Germline V gives CDR1 SEHNR, CDR2 FQNEAQ (reference sequence). CDR3 region: CASSRDRAEQYF. The DNA of the CDR3 is TGTGCCAGCAGCCGCGACAGGGCCGAGCAGTACTTC.

V gene TRBV30 combines with J gene TRBJ1-3; D perhaps matches TRBD1 (5 bases). This CDR3 is built from 13 residues. CDR1 GTSNPN and CDR2 SVGIG come from the germline V gene (reference sequence). V was clipped by 4 bases and J by 0 bases, with 7 bases between them. DNA for the CDR3: TGTGCCTGGACGGGGGTCTCTGGAAACACCATATATTTT. Protein sequence: CAWTGVSGNTIYF.

This rearrangement joins TRBV19 to TRBJ2-2; D possibly corresponds to TRBD1 (5 bases). V gave up 6 bases and J gave up 3 bases, with 14 bases separating them. The CDR3 spans 15 residues. Germline V CDR1 and CDR2: LNHDA, SQIVND (reference sequence). The CDR3 spells CASSIGRADTGELFF. Here the CDR3 DNA reads TGTGCCAGTAGCATCGGCAGGGCAGACACCGGGGAGCTGTTTTTT.

This sequence joins TRBV5-1 and TRBJ2-3; perhaps TRBD2 as D (5 bases). The CDR3 covers 17 residues. The V end was cut by 0 bases, the J end by 1 base, with 15 bases between. CDR1 is SGHRS and CDR2 is YFSETQ in the germline V gene. CDR3 DNA: TGCGCCAGCAGCTTGGGGTTAACGGGGTGGCGCACAGATACGCAGTATTTT. Its translation is CASSLGLTGWRTDTQYF.

The V and J genes are TRBV11-2 and TRBJ2-7; 10 positions match TRBD2. Germline trimming cut 5 bases from V and 4 bases from J; bases unmatched to any gene: 5. The CDR3 runs 14 residues. Per the germline V gene, CDR1 is SGHAT and CDR2 is FQNNGV. CDR3 nucleotide sequence: TGTGCCAGCAGCACAACTAGCGGGATATACGAGCAGTACTTC. Protein product: CASSTTSGIYEQYF.

The rearrangement joins TRBV27 to TRBJ2-5; TRBD2 is a possible D gene (5 bases). The V gene lost 6 bases and the J gene lost 2 bases, with 13 bases spanning the gap. This CDR3 comprises 14 residues. Germline CDR1 MNHEY, CDR2 SMNVEV (reference sequence). The CDR3 here is CASRMDWNQETQYF. The CDR3 region has the DNA TGTGCCAGCAGAATGGACTGGAATCAAGAGACCCAGTACTTC.

The rearrangement joins TRBV10-3 to TRBJ2-6, with D perhaps TRBD1 (8 bases). This CDR3 comprises 17 residues. Between the trimmed V and J ends, which lost 6 bases and 0 bases, there was a span of 15 bases. CDR1 and CDR2 from the germline V gene are ENHRY and SYGVKD. CDR3 sequence: CAIRAGGGGSGANVLTF. In DNA, the CDR3 is TGTGCCATCAGGGCAGGGGGCGGGGGCTCTGGGGCCAACGTCCTGACTTTC.

This chain connects TRBV28 to TRBJ1-2, with D uncertain. V shed 5 bases and J shed 0 bases, with 10 bases lying between them. From germline, CDR1 is MDHEN and CDR2 SYDVKM. CDR3 length equals 14 residues. CDR3 amino acids: CASSMQVTNYGYTF. DNA of the CDR3: TGTGCCAGCAGTATGCAGGTCACTAACTATGGCTACACCTTC.

The chain employs TRBV29-1 and TRBJ2-7; 8 bases match TRBD1. The CDR3 totals 13 residues. Unmatched junction bases numbered 6, after V lost 6 bases and J lost 2 bases. Per germline, CDR1 SQVTM and CDR2 ANQGSEA. CDR3 nucleotides: TGCAGCGTCCAGACAGGGGAGACCTACGAGCAGTACTTC. Its translation is CSVQTGETYEQYF.

V gene TRBV2 combines with J gene TRBJ1-1; D gene uncertain. CDR1 is SNHLY, CDR2 FYNNEI, per germline. CDR3 length: 16 residues. V lost 4 bases and J 0 bases, leaving 15 bases between the germline ends. CDR3 sequence reads: CASSGFVFSMNTEAFF. CDR3 coding DNA: TGTGCCAGCAGTGGATTCGTTTTTAGTATGAACACTGAAGCTTTCTTT.

The CDR3 coding sequence is TGTGCCAGCAGCCCTAGCCCAGGGGGCCCCTACGAGCAGTACTTC. This encodes CASSPSPGGPYEQYF. The V call is TRBV7-2, the J call TRBJ2-7; 8 bases map to TRBD1. CDR1 SGHTA and CDR2 FQGNSA come from the germline V gene. Trimming cost V 5 bases and J 2 bases; bases outside gene matches: 8. The CDR3 sequence is 15 residues long.

Comments on this clone: Additional DNA sequences in this sample encode the identical CDR3. This rearrangement joins TRBV3-1 (or the pseudogene TRBV3-2) to TRBJ1-6; no clear D. The germline V gene has CDR1 LGHDT and CDR2 YNNKEL (reference sequence). Trimming stripped 1 base from V and 5 bases from J, with 3 bases between. The CDR3 is 13 residues long. For the CDR3, the DNA is TGTGCCAGCAGCCAAGCAGATAATTCACCCCTCCACTTT. Amino acids: CASSQADNSPLHF.

CDR3 bases: TGCGCCAGCAGCTGGTCCGGACAGGGGATTTACGAGCAGTACTTC. Encoded protein: CASSWSGQGIYEQYF. This rearrangement joins TRBV5-1 to TRBJ2-7; 9 bases agree with TRBD1. The V and J ends lost 3 bases and 4 bases, in that order; junction bases with no gene match: 8. CDR3 size: 15 residues. From germline, CDR1 is SGHRS and CDR2 YFSETQ.

V is TRBV7-8 and J is TRBJ2-7; possibly TRBD2 for D (5 bases). CDR1 is SGHVS, CDR2 FQNEAQ, per germline. V was shortened by 5 bases and J by 1 base, with 12 bases between the two germline ends. The CDR3 has 14 amino acids. Written as DNA, the CDR3 is TGTGCCAGCAGCCCCGGACTGGGGTCCTACGAGCAGTACTTC. Amino acids: CASSPGLGSYEQYF.

The genes are TRBV27 and TRBJ1-1; D might be TRBD1 (5 bases). The V gene's germline CDR1 is MNHEY and CDR2 SMNVEV (reference sequence). V lost 6 bases to trimming and J lost 3 bases, with 5 bases between them. CDR3 length equals 11 residues. The CDR3 DNA reads TGTGCCAGCAGGGGGCACACTGAAGCTTTCTTT. It codes for CASRGHTEAFF.

The rearrangement uses TRBV27 and TRBJ2-7; 10 nucleotides line up with TRBD1. The CDR3 extends over 15 amino acids. V dropped 3 bases and J dropped 3; count of bases not matched to a gene: 5. The germline CDR1 and CDR2 sequences are MNHEY and SMNVEV (reference sequence). This CDR3 reads CASSLRDRGGYEQYF. Here the CDR3 DNA reads TGTGCCAGCAGTTTGAGGGACAGGGGAGGCTACGAGCAGTACTTC.

The chain uses TRBV2 and TRBJ2-2, with a tentative D call TRBD2 (6 bases). Germline-derived CDR1 and CDR2 are SNHLY and FYNNEI. This CDR3 is built from 15 residues. The V gene lost 5 bases and the J gene lost 1 base, with 11 bases spanning the gap. The CDR3 loop reads CASSSQGLNTGELFF. The CDR3 DNA reads TGTGCCAGCAGTTCGCAGGGACTGAACACCGGGGAGCTGTTTTTT.

V is TRBV4-1 and J is TRBJ1-2, with no clear D. Trimming pared 0 bases from V and 8 bases from J, leaving 10 bases between. Germline V lookup: CDR1 MGHRA, CDR2 YSYEKL. The CDR3 has 13 amino acids. DNA for the CDR3: TGCGCCAGCAGCCAAGAAGAACAACGAGGCTACACCTTC. Encoded protein: CASSQEEQRGYTF.

V gene TRBV5-6 combines with J gene TRBJ1-5; a possible D gene is TRBD1 (5 bases). Germline values: CDR1 SGHDT, CDR2 YYEEEE. The CDR3 sequence is 15 residues long. The V end was cut by 1 base, the J end by 4 bases, with 12 bases between. CDR3 sequence reads: CASSLKGFQNQPQHF. CDR3 coding DNA: TGTGCCAGCAGCTTGAAGGGGTTTCAGAATCAGCCCCAGCATTTT.

This chain uses TRBV3-1 (or the pseudogene TRBV3-2) with TRBJ2-5; the D gene is possibly TRBD2 (6 bases). Trimming removed 6 bases from V and 1 base from J, with 12 bases in between. The CDR3 is 14 residues long. Germline V gene sequence: CDR1 LGHDT, CDR2 YNNKEL (reference sequence). This chain's CDR3 is CASRQRLVQETQYF. CDR3 coding DNA: TGTGCCAGCAGGCAGAGACTAGTCCAAGAGACCCAGTACTTC.

CDR3 protein: CASSRGGGQETQYF. The CDR3 DNA sequence: TGTGCCAGCAGCAGAGGGGGCGGACAAGAGACCCAGTACTTC. The chain has TRBV7-2 and TRBJ2-5; 7 bases align to TRBD1. Per the germline V gene, CDR1 is SGHTA and CDR2 is FQGNSA. With V trimmed by 5 bases and J by 2 bases, 5 bases remained unmatched. The CDR3 consists of 14 residues. The whole variable domain, remainder taken from reference TRBV7-2 and TRBJ2-5, is GAGVSQSPSNKVTEKGKDVELRCDPISGHTALYWYRQSLGQGLEFLIYFQGNSAPDKSGLPSDRFSAERTGGSVSTLTIQRTQQEDSAVYLCASSRGGGQETQYFGPGTRLLVL.

V and J are TRBV20-1 and TRBJ1-5; TRBD1 aligns across 7 bases. Germline V gene lookup returns CDR1 DFQATT and CDR2 SNEGSKA (reference sequence). The length of the CDR3 is 11 residues. The J segment lost 5 bases and the V segment lost 5 bases, leaving 0 bases of the junction unmatched. CDR3 residues: CSAQGDQPQHF. The CDR3 bases are TGCAGTGCTCAGGGGGATCAGCCCCAGCATTTT.

The chain is built from TRBV25-1 and TRBJ2-5, with 7 bases matching TRBD1. Trimming removed 6 bases from V and 7 bases from J; junction bases left unmatched: 11. The germline CDR1 and CDR2 sequences are MGHDK and SYGVNS. The CDR3 has 14 residues. CDR3 sequence reads: CASSRAGGRGTQYF. As DNA, the CDR3 is TGTGCCAGCAGCCGAGCAGGGGGACGGGGGACCCAGTACTTC.

The rearrangement links TRBV28 to TRBJ2-4, with 8 bases that match TRBD1. Germline CDR1 and CDR2: MDHEN and SYDVKM. The CDR3 consists of 16 residues. J was trimmed by 0 bases and V by 4 bases; bases with no gene match: 5. CDR3 loop: CASSYHGTGAKNIQYF. The DNA of the CDR3 is TGTGCCAGCAGTTATCACGGGACAGGAGCCAAAAACATTCAGTACTTC.

This chain links TRBV28 with TRBJ1-5; maybe TRBD1 (5 bases). The CDR3 is 14 residues long. Germline assignment: CDR1 MDHEN and CDR2 SYDVKM. The V and J ends lost 6 bases and 2 bases respectively, with 11 bases between them. CDR3: CASSIGGGNQPQHF. The CDR3 DNA reads TGTGCCAGCAGCATTGGGGGGGGCAATCAGCCCCAGCATTTT.

The V and J genes are TRBV19 and TRBJ2-3; weak D call: TRBD1 (5 bases). Germline CDR1 LNHDA, CDR2 SQIVND (reference sequence). The CDR3 has 15 amino acids. V lost 0 bases to trimming and J lost 4 bases, with 11 bases between them. The CDR3 protein is CASSIDGAAPDTQYF. The DNA for the CDR3 is TGTGCCAGTAGTATAGATGGGGCAGCCCCAGATACGCAGTATTTT.

The chain couples TRBV27 to TRBJ2-2; no reliable D call. The length of the CDR3 is 14 residues. CDR1 and CDR2 from the germline V gene are MNHEY and SMNVEV (reference sequence). Trimming stripped 0 bases from V and 8 bases from J, with 10 bases between. The CDR3 loop reads CASSLSRLRGELFF. DNA for the CDR3: TGTGCCAGCAGTTTATCGAGGTTGAGAGGGGAGCTGTTTTTT.

This clone was seen more than once but under ten times. J is TRBJ2-7 and V is TRBV10-3; 7 positions agree with TRBD2. CDR3 length: 15 residues. V shed 0 bases, J shed 3 bases, and the junction held 5 bases outside the gene matches. The germline gives CDR1 ENHRY, CDR2 SYGVKD. Written as DNA, the CDR3 is TGTGCCATCAGTGAGTCGACGGGGGGAAACTACGAGCAGTACTTC. As protein: CAISESTGGNYEQYF.

V gene TRBV7-2 combines with J gene TRBJ1-1, with a weak D call TRBD1 (6 bases). This CDR3 has 15 amino acids. Germline V CDR1 and CDR2: SGHTA, FQGNSA. V gave up 0 bases and J gave up 4 bases, with 12 bases separating them. CDR3 amino acids: CASSLADRLGTEAFF. Written as DNA, the CDR3 is TGTGCCAGCAGCTTAGCCGACAGGCTGGGCACTGAAGCTTTCTTT.